This T cell receptor beta chain appears in the sequencing data of a study of T cells after posttransplantation cyclophosphamide. General study points: Blood and skin or GI T cell repertoires showed limited TRB overlap. Recipient CMV seropositivity and CMV reactivation strongly tracked TRB clonality. Later post-transplant blood repertoires were often dominated by donor CD8+ memory clones.

Cyclophosphamide on days +3 and +4 followed busulfan-fludarabine conditioning and a marrow graft. This CDR3 is 14 amino acids long. The germline gives CDR1 KGHSH, CDR2 LQKENI. Trimming pared 4 bases from V and 1 base from J, leaving 10 bases between. The table lists this clone with many counts. The antigen remains undetermined. Generated by immunoSEQ multiplex PCR, the TCRdb table keeps only in-frame clones and is missing some. This sample includes approximately 12,000 clones with no singletons; its ten biggest clones take up approximately 25%. The sequences come from PBMCs, collected after allogeneic stem cell transplant with posttransplant cyclophosphamide. This receptor was taken from a female patient between 40 and 50 years old who received an allogeneic stem cell transplant from a related donor, was CMV-positive, and had acute GVHD only. A subset of T cells may come from the graft donor. This chain links TRBV18 with TRBJ1-1; maybe TRBD1 (6 bases). CDR3 sequence reads: CASSQTGRNTEAFF. CDR3 DNA sequence: TGTGCCAGCTCACAAACAGGGAGGAACACTGAAGCTTTCTTT.